Listed here are 20 T cell receptor beta chains from one sample, sequenced in a study of T cells in women clearing cervical HPV infection. The assay was immunoSEQ multiplex PCR, and TCRdb's table has in-frame clones only and misses some. This repertoire includes 30,000 or so clones. Sample: blood buffy coat. These receptors were taken from a woman aged 18 to 69 with a cervical HPV16 infection that either progressed to CIN3+ or cleared (not recorded which).

Note on this clone: The CDR3 end lies 3 residues beyond the end of the read and is filled in from the germline J gene. The rearrangement joins TRBV19 to TRBJ2-3; 8 nucleotides match TRBD1. Trimming at V came to 6 bases and at J to 4 bases, leaving 6 bases not matched to a gene. Germline CDR1 LNHDA, CDR2 SQIVND (reference sequence). The CDR3 is made up of 14 amino acids. CDR3 DNA, as far as it was read: TGTGCCAGTAGCCCACAGGGGGGCGCAGATACG. Amino acids: CASSPQGGADT. The complete CDR3 protein is CASSPQGGADTQYF. Full variable domain (missing parts from reference TRBV19 and TRBJ2-3): DGGITQSPKYLFRKEGQNVTLSCEQNLNHDAMYWYRQDPGQGLRLIYYSQIVNDFQKGDIAEGYSVSREKKESFPLTVTSAQKNPTAFYLCASSPQGGADTQYFGPGTRLTVL.

A word on this clone: From the germline J gene comes the end of the CDR3, since the read stops 3 residues before it. The chain links TRBV7-8 to TRBJ2-3; 8 positions match TRBD1. Germline CDR1 is SGHVS and CDR2 is FQNEAQ. This CDR3 contains 15 residues. The covered CDR3 bases are TGTGCCAGCAGAGAGACAGGGGATCGCCAAGAGACG. Translating gives CASRETGDRQET. The entire CDR3 is CASRETGDRQETQYF.

CDR3 amino acids: CASSMGQGRWGLIVPTGELFF. Incomplete CDR3 DNA: TGTGCCAGTAGTATGGGACAGGGTCGATGGGGATTAATTGTTCCCACCGGGGAG. The rearrangement uses TRBV19 and TRBJ2-2; 9 bases agree with TRBD1. The DNA ends 3 residues before the CDR3 does, and the rest of the CDR3 is filled in from the germline J gene. Trimming removed 3 bases from V and 4 bases from J; junction bases left unmatched: 21. The CDR3 consists of 21 residues. The germline CDR1 and CDR2 sequences are LNHDA and SQIVND (reference sequence). The full variable domain, with the rest looked up from reference TRBV19 and TRBJ2-2, is DGGITQSPKYLFRKEGQNVTLSCEQNLNHDAMYWYRQDPGQGLRLIYYSQIVNDFQKGDIAEGYSVSREKKESFPLTVTSAQKNPTAFYLCASSMGQGRWGLIVPTGELFFGEGSRLTVL.

A word on this clone: The CDR3 goes on 3 residues after the read ends, and that part is filled in from the germline J gene. V is TRBV19 and J is TRBJ1-3, with D maybe TRBD1 (5 bases). This CDR3 spans 16 amino acids. Trimming removed 4 bases at V and 4 bases at J, with 17 bases between. From germline, CDR1 is LNHDA and CDR2 SQIVND (reference sequence). The covered CDR3 bases are TGTGCCAGTAGTACGGACCTCAGGGAGGCGGGAAACACC. This codes for CASSTDLREAGNT. The full CDR3 protein reads CASSTDLREAGNTIYF.

The CDR3 loop is CASSLMQGTEAFF. Partial CDR3 DNA: TGTGCCAGCAGCTTGATGCAGGGGACTGAA. V and J are TRBV7-2 and TRBJ1-1; a weak D match, TRBD1 (6 bases). From the germline J gene comes the end of the CDR3, since the read stops 3 residues before it. V was cut by 3 bases and J by 5 bases, with 10 bases left in between. CDR1 and CDR2 from the germline V gene are SGHTA and FQGNSA. The CDR3 has 13 residues.

Notes on this clone: An end of the junction differs from the germline gene, which may be a read error. The CDR3 end falls 3 residues outside the read, so it is completed with the germline J gene. The V call is TRBV7-7, the J call TRBJ2-3; TRBD2 is a possible D gene (5 bases). CDR1 is SSHAT, CDR2 FNYEAQ, per germline (reference sequence). This CDR3 has 13 amino acids. Incomplete CDR3 DNA: TGTGCTAGCAGCCAACCGCAGGAGGAGACG. This sequence encodes CASSQPQEET. The full CDR3 sequence reads CASSQPQEETQYF.

Turning to this clone: Read coverage stops 3 residues before the CDR3 terminus; the germline J gene supplies the remainder. The chain couples TRBV2 to TRBJ2-3, with TRBD2 matching 9 bases. Germline V gene sequence: CDR1 SNHLY, CDR2 FYNNEI. The CDR3 consists of 16 residues. Trimming took 4 bases from V and 3 from J; bases not matched to a gene: 8. The part of the CDR3 DNA that was read is TGTGCCAGCAGTGGGAGGGCTAGCGGGATGACAGATACG. It specifies CASSGRASGMTDT. The whole CDR3 reads CASSGRASGMTDTQYF.

As regards this clone: The DNA ends 3 residues before the CDR3 does, and the rest of the CDR3 is filled in from the germline J gene. This chain uses TRBV5-1 with TRBJ2-7; D perhaps matches TRBD1 (5 bases). The CDR3 has 17 residues. With 0 bases removed from V and 2 bases from J, the gap between germline ends came to 18 bases. From germline, CDR1 is SGHRS and CDR2 YFSETQ. The DNA read from the CDR3 is TGCGCCAGCAGCTTGGCCGTCTCAGGGCAGAACCCCTACGAG. Protein sequence: CASSLAVSGQNPYE. The whole CDR3 protein is CASSLAVSGQNPYEQYF.

In the case of this clone: The read terminates 3 residues ahead of where the CDR3 ends, so the germline J gene completes it. This chain links TRBV12-5 with TRBJ1-4; 7 nucleotides line up with TRBD1. This CDR3 spans 14 amino acids. With 6 bases clipped from V and 8 bases from J, the junction kept 9 bases outside the gene matches. Germline loops: CDR1 LGHNT, CDR2 FRNRAP. This CDR3 reads CASGRGQENEKLFF. Partial CDR3 DNA: TGTGCTAGTGGCCGCGGACAGGAGAACGAAAAA.

The CDR3 DNA, read in part, is TGTGCCAGCAGAAACGGACTAGCAGCCCACAATGAG. Its protein product is CASRNGLAAHNE. In full, the CDR3 reads CASRNGLAAHNEQFF. The rearrangement uses TRBV2 and TRBJ2-1, with TRBD2 matching over 8 bases. The missing CDR3 end, 3 residues past where the read stops, is filled in from the germline J gene. Looked up from germline, CDR1 is SNHLY and CDR2 is FYNNEI. CDR3 length equals 15 residues. The ends lost 6 bases at V and 5 bases at J; junction bases unmatched: 9.

In regard to this clone: The CDR3 extends 3 residues past the end of the read, so its final part is completed from the germline J gene. The genes are TRBV20-1 and TRBJ1-1; 8 bases match TRBD1. The germline V gene has CDR1 DFQATT and CDR2 SNEGSKA (reference sequence). V gave up 1 base and J gave up 1 base; unmatched junction bases: 2. The CDR3 is 14 residues long. CDR3: CSARAGGGNTEAFF. Incomplete CDR3 DNA: TGCAGTGCTAGAGCAGGGGGCGGGAACACTGAA.

For this clone: The sequence runs out 3 residues before the end of the CDR3; the remainder is reconstructed from the germline J gene. This chain joins TRBV30 and TRBJ2-7, with 7 bases that match TRBD1. Germline assignment: CDR1 GTSNPN and CDR2 SVGIG (reference sequence). The CDR3 consists of 13 residues. V lost 0 bases and J lost 3; bases outside the gene matches: 2. Incomplete CDR3 DNA: TGTGCCTGGAGTGTACCAGGGGGCTACGAG. Protein product: CAWSVPGGYE. The full CDR3 is CAWSVPGGYEQYF.

Details on this clone: Coverage ceases 3 residues before the CDR3 finishes, and the germline J gene fills in the end. The chain is built from TRBV5-1 and TRBJ2-1, with TRBD2 matching 10 bases. V was clipped by 0 bases and J by 7 bases; unmatched bases: 7. The germline CDR1 and CDR2 sequences are SGHRS and YFSETQ. This CDR3 spans 16 amino acids. CDR3 DNA, as far as it was read: TGCGCCAGCAGCTTGGGGACTAGCGGATCGAGAAATGAG. This codes for CASSLGTSGSRNE. The complete CDR3 sequence is CASSLGTSGSRNEQFF.

Comment on this clone: Read coverage stops 3 residues before the CDR3 terminus; the germline J gene supplies the remainder. This chain joins TRBV5-1 and TRBJ2-5; D may be TRBD1 (5 bases). The CDR3 spans 13 residues. Looked up from germline, CDR1 is SGHRS and CDR2 is YFSETQ. Trimming stripped 4 bases from V and 2 bases from J, with 9 bases between. The CDR3 bases that were read are TGCGCCAGCAGCGACAGAACACAAGAGACC. It yields the protein CASSDRTQET. The complete CDR3 reads CASSDRTQETQYF.

As regards this clone: The DNA ends 3 residues before the CDR3 does, and the rest of the CDR3 is filled in from the germline J gene. V is TRBV5-1 and J is TRBJ1-1; D unclear. This CDR3 comprises 15 residues. Germline CDR1 SGHRS, CDR2 YFSETQ. CDR3 protein: CASSLNLLRPKEAFF. The CDR3 DNA, read in part, is TGCGCCAGCAGCTTGAATCTATTGCGGCCGAAAGAA.

A remark on this clone: With the read ending 3 residues before the CDR3 end, the germline J gene is used to fill in that end. The rearrangement uses TRBV20-1 and TRBJ2-1; tentative D call: TRBD1 (5 bases). V lost 4 bases and J lost 7, with 8 bases in between. The CDR3 consists of 11 residues. Germline V CDR1 and CDR2: DFQATT, SNEGSKA (reference sequence). Partial CDR3 DNA: TGCAGTGCTACCCCAGGGAATGAG. It is translated as CSATPGNE. In full, the CDR3 reads CSATPGNEQFF.

A word on this clone: The read halts 3 residues ahead of the CDR3 end, with the missing end drawn from the germline J gene. This chain connects TRBV6-8 to TRBJ1-2, with 8 positions matching TRBD1. The CDR3 contains 15 residues. The ends lost 6 bases at V and 4 bases at J; junction bases unmatched: 10. CDR1 and CDR2 (germline): MNHGY, SAAAGT. This CDR3 reads CASSPDRGKSYGYTF. Incomplete CDR3 DNA: TGTGCCAGCAGCCCTGACAGGGGAAAGAGCTATGGC.

Of note for this clone: The CDR3 end falls 3 residues outside the read, so it is completed with the germline J gene. The V and J genes are TRBV28 and TRBJ2-3, with TRBD2 matching 9 bases. With 6 bases clipped from V and 4 bases from J, the junction kept 14 bases outside the gene matches. In germline, CDR1 is MDHEN, CDR2 SYDVKM. The CDR3 totals 17 residues. The CDR3 bases that were read are TGTGCCAGCAGCCCCGGGGTAGCGGGAGATGGAGCAGATACG. Protein: CASSPGVAGDGADT. The complete CDR3 protein is CASSPGVAGDGADTQYF. Full variable domain (missing parts from reference TRBV28 and TRBJ2-3): DVKVTQSSRYLVKRTGEKVFLECVQDMDHENMFWYRQDPGLGLRLIYFSYDVKMKEKGDIPEGYSVSREKKERFSLILESASTNQTSMYLCASSPGVAGDGADTQYFGPGTRLTVL.

Points on this clone: The missing CDR3 end, 3 residues past where the read stops, is filled in from the germline J gene. The V and J genes are TRBV20-1 and TRBJ1-2; D call uncertain. Trimming cost V 0 bases and J 5 bases, with 13 bases left between them. Germline values: CDR1 DFQATT, CDR2 SNEGSKA (reference sequence). This CDR3 has 14 amino acids. This chain's CDR3 is CSARDPADWYGYTF. The part of the CDR3 DNA that was read is TGCAGTGCTAGAGATCCTGCAGACTGGTATGGC.

On this clone itself: Read coverage stops 3 residues before the CDR3 terminus; the germline J gene supplies the remainder. The V call is TRBV24-1, the J call TRBJ2-2; possibly TRBD2 for D (6 bases). V was cut by 4 bases and J by 0 bases, with 11 bases left in between. Germline lookup yields CDR1 KGHDR and CDR2 SFDVKD. This CDR3 has 16 residues. The part of the CDR3 DNA that was read is TGTGCCACCAGTGACCCCCGGAGGGCGAACACCGGGGAG. It encodes CATSDPRRANTGE. The whole CDR3 is CATSDPRRANTGELFF.